Each of the 13 T cell receptor beta chains below was sequenced from the same sample in a study of CD8+CD57+ T cells in acquired aplastic anemia. Genomic DNA was employed as the template in profiling TCR beta VDJ and CDR3. MiXCR, applied by TCRdb to the reads, yields one record per CDR3 protein. Here the sample spans approximately 170,000 distinct CDR3 sequences, about half being singletons. Sequencing was done on a sample of sorted CD4+, CD8+, or CD8+CD57+ T cells (not recorded which) from PBMCs. These receptors were obtained from a human donor in good health, serving as a control.

This clonotype was observed many times. This rearrangement joins TRBV6-5 to TRBJ1-1; D is perhaps TRBD1 (6 bases). V lost 6 bases, J lost 1 base, and 15 bases lay in between. The CDR3 spans 15 residues. The V gene's germline CDR1 is MNHEY and CDR2 SVGAGI. CDR3 sequence: CASSASRGSNTEAFF. CDR3 DNA sequence: TGTGCCAGCAGCGCAAGCAGGGGCTCGAACACTGAAGCTTTCTTT.

This clonotype was seen at least ten times. This chain uses TRBV6-5 with TRBJ1-5; 9 bases map to TRBD1. CDR1 MNHEY and CDR2 SVGAGI come from the germline V gene. V was pared by 5 bases and J by 3 bases, with 11 bases of the junction left unmatched. The CDR3 is made up of 17 amino acids. CDR3 coding DNA: TGTGCCAGCAGTCCTTTAGCGGGACAGGGTAACAATCAGCCCCAGCATTTT. It specifies CASSPLAGQGNNQPQHF.

This clonotype was recorded at least ten times. The chain combines TRBV28 with TRBJ1-2; 8 bases map to TRBD1. V shed 5 bases and J 2 bases; nucleotides not matched to a gene: 7. Looked up from germline, CDR1 is MDHEN and CDR2 is SYDVKM. This CDR3 contains 15 residues. The CDR3 sequence: CASSRSWTGNYGYTF. CDR3 nucleotide sequence: TGTGCCAGCAGTCGCTCGTGGACAGGGAACTATGGCTACACCTTC.

The chain recombines TRBV7-8 with TRBJ2-3; D gene ambiguous. Trimming left V 2 bases short and J 1 base short, with 4 bases between. This CDR3 is built from 13 residues. Germline loops: CDR1 SGHVS, CDR2 FQNEAQ. CDR3 in amino acids: CASSLWGTDTQYF. The CDR3 DNA is TGTGCCAGCAGCTTATGGGGCACAGATACGCAGTATTTT.

V gene TRBV7-2 combines with J gene TRBJ1-6; TRBD1 aligns across 8 bases. The junction had 8 bases not matched to a gene; V was cut back by 4 bases and J by 6 bases. The CDR3 is 16 residues long. Germline V CDR1 and CDR2: SGHTA, FQGNSA. The CDR3 loop is CASSSRRTGSNSPLHF. DNA of the CDR3: TGTGCCAGCAGCTCACGAAGGACAGGGAGTAATTCACCCCTCCACTTT.

This sequence joins TRBV7-2 and TRBJ2-3, with 11 bases identical to TRBD2. The CDR3 spans 16 residues. With V trimmed by 5 bases and J by 6 bases, 10 bases remained unmatched. Germline CDR1 and CDR2: SGHTA and FQGNSA. CDR3 loop: CASSATSGSGADTQYF. In DNA form, the CDR3 reads TGTGCCAGCAGCGCCACTAGCGGGAGTGGAGCGGATACGCAGTATTTT.

This clonotype was picked up many times. The CDR3 protein is CATSDLGNYGYTF. As DNA, the CDR3 is TGTGCCACCAGTGATTTGGGGAACTATGGCTACACCTTC. V is TRBV24-1 and J is TRBJ1-2; D is unclear. The V gene's germline CDR1 is KGHDR and CDR2 SFDVKD. The length of the CDR3 is 13 residues. The germline V and J ends were trimmed by 0 bases and 2 bases, with 3 bases remaining between them.

The chain has TRBV29-1 and TRBJ2-1; TRBD1 aligns across 9 bases. The CDR3 extends over 17 amino acids. The V gene's germline CDR1 is SQVTM and CDR2 ANQGSEA. Trimming at V came to 5 bases and at J to 6 bases, leaving 17 bases not matched to a gene. The CDR3 sequence is CSVRPGTGLPQGNEQFF. The CDR3 coding sequence is TGCAGCGTTCGGCCCGGGACAGGGTTACCACAGGGCAATGAGCAGTTCTTC.

This clonotype has only one observation. The V gene is TRBV4-3, the J gene TRBJ2-7; 9 nucleotides match TRBD1. J lost 2 bases, V lost 0 bases, and 5 bases had no gene match. Per germline, CDR1 LGHNA and CDR2 YSLEER. The CDR3 runs to 16 residues. The CDR3 DNA is TGCGCCAGCAGCCAAGATACCGGGACAGGGACCTACGAGCAGTACTTC. This encodes CASSQDTGTGTYEQYF.

J is TRBJ1-5 and V is TRBV5-1; D may be TRBD1 (5 bases). The CDR3 is 14 amino acids. The germline gives CDR1 SGHRS, CDR2 YFSETQ. Trimming took 4 bases from V and 1 from J, leaving 9 bases between them. The CDR3, as DNA: TGCGCCAGCAGCCTAGGGGAGAGCAATCAGCCCCAGCATTTT. The encoded protein is CASSLGESNQPQHF.

The table lists this clonotype with a few counts. This chain links TRBV15 with TRBJ1-1, with D hard to call. This CDR3 has 14 amino acids. The V end was cut by 7 bases, the J end by 0 bases, with 12 bases between. Germline V CDR1 and CDR2: LNHNV, YYDKDF (reference sequence). CDR3 DNA: TGTGCCACCACCCCCGTGGGCGTGAACACTGAAGCTTTCTTT. Translated, it gives CATTPVGVNTEAFF.

The V call is TRBV19, the J call TRBJ2-7, with 7 bases identical to TRBD1. CDR3 size: 14 residues. The V gene's germline CDR1 is LNHDA and CDR2 SQIVND (reference sequence). The V segment lost 3 bases and the J segment 1 base; nucleotides outside the gene matches: 3. The chain's CDR3 is CASSIRTGSYEQYF. The CDR3 DNA sequence: TGTGCCAGTAGTATTCGGACAGGTTCCTACGAGCAGTACTTC.

In this sample, this clonotype turned up many times. This chain joins TRBV20-1 and TRBJ2-7, with D perhaps being TRBD1 or TRBD2 (7 bases each). This CDR3 comprises 15 residues. Germline values: CDR1 DFQATT, CDR2 SNEGSKA (reference sequence). The V and J ends lost 1 base and 7 bases respectively, with 20 bases between them. The CDR3 sequence is CSARVLGGTVGEQYF. The CDR3 DNA follows: TGCAGTGCTAGAGTCCTCGGGGGGACAGTGGGGGAGCAGTACTTC.